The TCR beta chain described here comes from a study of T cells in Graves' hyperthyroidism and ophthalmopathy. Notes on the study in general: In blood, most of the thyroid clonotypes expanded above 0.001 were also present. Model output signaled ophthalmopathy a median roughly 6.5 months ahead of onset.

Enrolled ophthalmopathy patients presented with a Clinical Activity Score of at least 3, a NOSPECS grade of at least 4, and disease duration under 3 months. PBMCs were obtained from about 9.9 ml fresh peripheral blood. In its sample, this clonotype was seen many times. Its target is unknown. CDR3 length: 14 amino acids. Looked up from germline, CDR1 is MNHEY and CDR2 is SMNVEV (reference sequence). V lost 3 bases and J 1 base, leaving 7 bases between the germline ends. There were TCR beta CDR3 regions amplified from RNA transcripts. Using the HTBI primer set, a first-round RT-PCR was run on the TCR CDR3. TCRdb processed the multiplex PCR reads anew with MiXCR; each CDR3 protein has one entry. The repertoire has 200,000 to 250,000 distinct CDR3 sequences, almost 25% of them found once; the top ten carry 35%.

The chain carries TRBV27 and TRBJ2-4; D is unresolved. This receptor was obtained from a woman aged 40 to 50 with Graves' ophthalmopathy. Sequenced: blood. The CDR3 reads CASSFIGAKNIQYF. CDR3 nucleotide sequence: TGTGCCAGCAGTTTCATAGGGGCCAAAAACATTCAGTACTTC.